This entry lists 19 T cell receptor beta chains sequenced from one sample in a study of early T cells in non-severe SARS-CoV-2 infection. TCRdb re-called the 5' RACE reads through MiXCR, storing one row per CDR3 protein. The data contain some 120,000 distinct CDR3 sequences, about 16% of them singletons. The sample consisted of whole blood. The source is an adult who was a healthcare worker with PCR-confirmed SARS-CoV-2 infection or an uninfected control (not recorded which).

This clonotype was observed a few times. The J gene is TRBJ2-5, the V gene TRBV7-2; D call uncertain. The CDR3 is made up of 12 amino acids. The germline CDR1 and CDR2 sequences are SGHTA and FQGNSA. The V gene lost 3 bases and the J gene lost 6 bases, with 8 bases spanning the gap. The CDR3 nucleotides read TGTGCCAGCAGCTTGGGGATAAAGACCCAGTACTTC. This encodes CASSLGIKTQYF.

This clonotype was observed a handful of times. The rearrangement uses TRBV5-4 and TRBJ1-1; TRBD1 might be the D (5 bases). Germline CDR1 is SGHNT and CDR2 is YYREEE (reference sequence). Trimming pared 0 bases from V and 7 bases from J, leaving 13 bases between. The CDR3 is 14 amino acids. The chain's CDR3 is CASSLGGGRVEAFF. The CDR3 DNA is TGTGCCAGCAGCTTGGGTGGGGGAAGGGTTGAAGCTTTCTTT.

In its sample, this clonotype was seen many times. The V call is TRBV20-1, the J call TRBJ1-5; D unresolved. The V gene lost 0 bases and the J gene lost 11 bases, with 8 bases spanning the gap. Germline values: CDR1 DFQATT, CDR2 SNEGSKA (reference sequence). The CDR3 runs to 11 residues. CDR3 DNA: TGCAGTGCTAGAGATAAAGTGGCCCAGCATTTT. It yields the protein CSARDKVAQHF.

This chain uses TRBV5-1 with TRBJ1-1, with D uncertain. The CDR3 contains 13 residues. Germline V lookup: CDR1 SGHRS, CDR2 YFSETQ. The V end was cut by 0 bases, the J end by 3 bases, with 6 bases between. The CDR3 reads CASSLVGYTEAFF. The CDR3 DNA is TGCGCCAGCAGCTTGGTGGGGTACACTGAAGCTTTCTTT.

This clonotype has more than one count but fewer than ten. The chain employs TRBV30 and TRBJ1-6; no firm D call. Germline V gene data show CDR1 as GTSNPN and CDR2 as SVGIG (reference sequence). The CDR3 spans 11 residues. Trimming took off 4 bases at V and 6 bases at J, with 4 bases between the two ends. In nucleotides, the CDR3 is TGTGCCTGGAATCGTAATTCACCCCTCCACTTT. This sequence encodes CAWNRNSPLHF.

This clonotype was detected only a few times. The V call is TRBV4-2, the J call TRBJ2-3, with no clear D. This CDR3 has 17 residues. Between the trimmed V and J ends, which lost 0 bases and 5 bases, there was a span of 18 bases. The germline V gene has CDR1 LGHNA and CDR2 YNFKEQ. The CDR3 region is CASSQDGSRAQEDTQYF. CDR3 in DNA: TGTGCCAGCAGCCAAGATGGAAGCCGGGCCCAGGAAGATACGCAGTATTTT.

In this sample, this clonotype turned up a few times. This chain links TRBV7-9 with TRBJ1-1, with a tentative D call TRBD1 (5 bases). V dropped 3 bases and J dropped 9 bases, with 14 bases sitting between them. The CDR3 covers 13 residues. CDR1 is SEHNR, CDR2 FQNEAQ, per germline (reference sequence). CDR3 residues: CASSFRETVQAFF. CDR3 in DNA: TGTGCCAGCAGCTTTAGGGAGACAGTACAAGCTTTCTTT.

This clonotype was counted only a few times. V and J are TRBV7-3 and TRBJ2-5; maybe TRBD2 (6 bases). Germline V CDR1 and CDR2: SGHTA, FQGTGA. CDR3 length: 14 amino acids. Trimming pared 5 bases from V and 5 bases from J, leaving 15 bases between. The CDR3 protein is CASSLTGGDETQYF. CDR3 nucleotides: TGTGCCAGCAGCCTGACTGGCGGGGACGAGACCCAGTACTTC.

The table lists this clonotype with many counts. The CDR3 nucleotides are TGCGCCAGCAGCCCCCCGCAGGGGGTGGATGAGCAGTTCTTC. As protein: CASSPPQGVDEQFF. The chain employs TRBV5-1 and TRBJ2-1; 7 nucleotides align to TRBD1. Germline CDR1 SGHRS, CDR2 YFSETQ. V lost 4 bases and J lost 8; bases outside the gene matches: 9. This CDR3 has 14 residues.

Note on this clonotype: With a much larger clone just one base away, this may be a read error. The chain joins TRBV6-1 to TRBJ2-3; a possible D gene is TRBD2 (5 bases). In germline, CDR1 is MNHNS, CDR2 SASEGT. This CDR3 is 14 amino acids long. The CDR3 loop reads CASTERGSGDTKYF. The CDR3 DNA sequence: TGTGCCAGCACCGAGCGAGGGTCTGGAGATACGAAGTATTTT.

The V call is TRBV5-1, the J call TRBJ1-4, with a tentative D call TRBD1 (6 bases). The germline V gene encodes CDR1 SGHRS and CDR2 YFSETQ. V lost 2 bases and J 7 bases, leaving 15 bases between the germline ends. This CDR3 contains 15 residues. CDR3 DNA sequence: TGCGCCAGCAGCTTATCACCAGGGGCTGGTGAAAAACTGTTTTTT. Amino acid sequence: CASSLSPGAGEKLFF.

This clonotype was found a few times. V and J are TRBV7-3 and TRBJ2-2, with no clear D. The CDR3 extends over 12 amino acids. Trimming removed 5 bases from V and 6 bases from J, with 7 bases in between. Germline V gene lookup returns CDR1 SGHTA and CDR2 FQGTGA. CDR3 residues: CASSTNSGELFF. Here the CDR3 DNA reads TGTGCCAGCAGCACAAACTCCGGGGAGCTGTTTTTT.

This clonotype was seen a handful of times. The chain joins TRBV29-1 to TRBJ2-1; TRBD2 matches at 9 bases. There are 14 residues in the CDR3. Trimming took 1 base from V and 3 from J; bases not matched to a gene: 1. Germline values: CDR1 SQVTM, CDR2 ANQGSEA. The CDR3 nucleotides are TGCAGCGTTGAAGCTAGCGGGGACTACAATGAGCAGTTCTTC. Translating it yields CSVEASGDYNEQFF.

This chain joins TRBV3-1 and TRBJ1-1; 7 nucleotides align to TRBD1. Trimming removed 1 base from V and 3 bases from J; junction bases left unmatched: 5. The CDR3 is 15 amino acids. Germline lookup yields CDR1 LGHDT and CDR2 YNNKEL (reference sequence). CDR3 loop: CASSQVPGGDTEAFF. As DNA, the CDR3 is TGTGCCAGCAGCCAAGTCCCAGGGGGGGACACTGAAGCTTTCTTT. The full variable domain, its missing parts supplied by reference TRBV3-1 and TRBJ1-1, is DTAVSQTPKYLVTQMGNDKSIKCEQNLGHDTMYWYKQDSKKFLKIMFSYNNKELIINETVPNRFSPKSPDKAHLNLHINSLELGDSAVYFCASSQVPGGDTEAFFGQGTRLTVV.

CDR3 bases: TGTGCCAGCAGCCGAGGGTTCGAAGAGACCCAGTACTTC. Amino acid sequence: CASSRGFEETQYF. V is TRBV5-5 and J is TRBJ2-5, with TRBD2 as a possible D gene (5 bases). The V and J ends lost 4 bases and 3 bases respectively, with 10 bases between them. Germline CDR1 and CDR2: SGHKS and YYEKEE (reference sequence). The CDR3 contains 13 residues.

V usage is TRBV4-1 and J usage is TRBJ1-5; D not resolved. CDR3 size: 14 residues. Looked up from germline, CDR1 is MGHRA and CDR2 is YSYEKL. V lost 4 bases and J lost 6, with 13 bases in between. The CDR3 region has the DNA TGCGCCAGCAGCCCCGGCCCTTGGAGTCAGCCCCAGCATTTT. This encodes CASSPGPWSQPQHF.

The chain recombines TRBV6-5 with TRBJ1-2; D may be TRBD1 (5 bases). Germline CDR1 MNHEY, CDR2 SVGAGI. Between the trimmed V and J ends, which lost 0 bases and 6 bases, there was a span of 11 bases. The CDR3 spans 14 residues. CDR3 sequence reads: CASSYSSTGHGYTF. The CDR3 DNA reads TGTGCCAGCAGTTACTCATCGACGGGGCATGGCTACACCTTC.

The chain is built from TRBV7-8 and TRBJ1-1; D unresolved. The CDR3 length is 13 residues. The V and J ends lost 2 bases and 1 base respectively, with 5 bases between them. In germline, CDR1 is SGHVS, CDR2 FQNEAQ. DNA of the CDR3: TGTGCCAGCAGCTTACTCTGGAACACTGAAGCTTTCTTT. This translates into CASSLLWNTEAFF.

This clonotype has a handful of counts. This chain uses TRBV25-1 with TRBJ1-1; possibly TRBD1 for D (5 bases). This CDR3 contains 12 residues. Germline CDR1 is MGHDK and CDR2 is SYGVNS. V was pared by 5 bases and J by 10 bases, with 14 bases between. The CDR3 DNA follows: TGTGCCAGCAGTAAAAGGGATGGGGGAGCTTTCTTT. As protein: CASSKRDGGAFF.